Listed below are T cell receptor beta chains from one sample, sequenced in a study of T cell repertoires in cytomegalovirus infection. These TCRs' antigens remain unknown. MiXCR, run by TCRdb on the reads, gives a single entry per CDR3 protein. The sample shows about 89,000 distinct CDR3 sequences, approximately 30% of them seen only once. The starting material was CD8+ T cells from cultured PBMCs, obtained from culture after CMV antigen stimulation. The receptors shown here come from a human donor in good health (CMV status not recorded). Some clones in this sample may be carry-over from other donors' samples. The CDR3 runs from the conserved cysteine through the conserved F or W. The D gene is left open where the match is weak. Size is omitted from some rows. Given values are once, few, many or a class for expanded clones.

D,size,J,V,length,DNA,CDR3
-,many,TRBJ1-5,TRBV7-2,14,TGTGCCAGCAGCCCAACGGAAAGCAATCAGCCCCAGCATTTT,CASSPTESNQPQHF
-,few,TRBJ1-6,TRBV7-6,12,TGTGCCAGCAGCCAAGACGGACCGCCCCTCCACTTT,CASSQDGPPLHF
TRBD2,many,TRBJ2-2,TRBV4-2,15,TGTGCCAGCAGCTCGCGGGAGGAAGGAACCGGGGAGCTGTTTTTT,CASSSREEGTGELFF
-,-,TRBJ1-2,TRBV29-1,11,TGCAGCGTTGGGGACCTCTATGGCTACACCTTC,CSVGDLYGYTF
TRBD2,many,TRBJ2-7,TRBV12-3/TRBV12-4,14,TGTGCCAGCAGTTCTAGCGGGGGGGGATACGAGCAGTACTTC,CASSSSGGGYEQYF
-,-,TRBJ2-3,TRBV20-1,13,TGCAGTGCTACTCGGGACTTTTCAGATACGCAGTATTTT,CSATRDFSDTQYF
-,-,TRBJ2-7,TRBV6-1,12,TGTGCCGTTTCGGGCCTCTCCTACGAGCAGTACTTC,CAVSGLSYEQYF
-,few,TRBJ1-2,TRBV12-3/TRBV12-4,13,TGTGCCAGCAGTCCGGGATTAGGCTATGGCTACACCTTC,CASSPGLGYGYTF
-,few,TRBJ1-5,TRBV5-6,15,TGTGCCAGCAGCTTAGGCGGGTTGGGCAATCAGCCCCAGCATTTT,CASSLGGLGNQPQHF
-,many,TRBJ2-3,TRBV28,16,TGTGCCAGCAGTTTATTAGGGACCCCGGATGAGGATACGCAGTATTTT,CASSLLGTPDEDTQYF
-,few,TRBJ1-1,TRBV7-9,12,TGTGCCAGCAGAAAGACCACTCCTGAAGCTTTCTTT,CASRKTTPEAFF
-,-,TRBJ2-1,TRBV7-8,14,TGTGCCAGCAGCTTGACCACCCTATACAATGAGCAGTTCTTC,CASSLTTLYNEQFF
TRBD1,-,TRBJ1-2,TRBV10-2,15,TGCGCCAGCAGTGAGCCGGGACAGGGCCTCTATGGCTACACCTTC,CASSEPGQGLYGYTF
TRBD1,many,TRBJ2-7,TRBV7-8,14,TGTGCCAGCAGTTCCCGGGACAGGGCTTACGAGCAGTACTTC,CASSSRDRAYEQYF
TRBD1,-,TRBJ1-2,TRBV5-5,17,TGTGCCAGCAGCTTCACGCCCCAGGGACAGGGGGGCTATGGCTACACCTTC,CASSFTPQGQGGYGYTF
TRBD2,many,TRBJ2-3,TRBV4-1,17,TGCGCCAGCAGCCAAGAAATAGCGGGGGCCTCCACAGATACGCAGTATTTT,CASSQEIAGASTDTQYF
TRBD1,-,TRBJ2-1,TRBV7-9,15,TGTGCCAGCAGCCATGGACAGGGGCTTTACAATGAGCAGTTCTTC,CASSHGQGLYNEQFF